One and the same sample provided the 24 T cell receptor beta chains below, sequenced in a study of breast tumors, draining lymph nodes, adjacent tissues. MiXCR, applied by TCRdb to the multiplex PCR reads, yields one record per CDR3 protein. The table shows some 130,000 distinct CDR3 sequences, with about a fifth occurring only once. Axillary draining lymph nodes of breast cancer patients supplied the node samples. Sequenced sample: axillary lymph node tissue. The receptors here all came from a female donor with breast cancer. Some clones in this sample may be carry-over from other donors' samples.

This clonotype was seen a few times. This may be a read error: a much more frequent sequence differs by one nucleotide. The CDR3: CANSLATSNTGELFF. CDR3 DNA: TGTGCCAACAGCTTAGCCACTTCGAACACCGGGGAGCTGTTTTTT. The chain carries TRBV7-2 and TRBJ2-2; D is unclear. CDR1 and CDR2 (germline): SGHTA, FQGNSA. The CDR3 runs to 15 residues.

Comment on this clonotype: A much larger clone differs from this one at a single base, so this may be a read error. The rearrangement links TRBV2 to TRBJ2-6; TRBD1 matches 8 bases. The CDR3 totals 17 residues. The germline CDR1 and CDR2 sequences are SNHLY and FYNNEI. The CDR3 here is CASRGGTGHSGANVPTF. The CDR3 bases are TGTGCCAGCAGGGGCGGGACAGGTCACTCTGGGGCCAACGTCCCGACTTTC.

This chain links TRBV24-1 with TRBJ2-7; D ambiguous. The CDR3 consists of 14 residues. The germline V and J ends were trimmed by 4 bases and 3 bases, with 12 bases remaining between them. The germline V gene encodes CDR1 KGHDR and CDR2 SFDVKD. CDR3 sequence: CATSDPGLGYEQYF. The CDR3 nucleotides are TGTGCCACCAGTGACCCCGGGCTGGGCTACGAGCAGTACTTC.

On this clonotype itself: This may be a read error, as it is one base from a much larger clone. CDR3 DNA: TGTGCCAGCAGTTTCTATGTGGGAGCGAGGTACGAGCAGTACTTC. It is translated as CASSFYVGARYEQYF. The chain couples TRBV28 to TRBJ2-7; D perhaps matches TRBD2 (5 bases). V was trimmed by 3 bases and J by 4 bases, leaving 16 bases between them. This CDR3 has 15 amino acids. Germline lookup yields CDR1 MDHEN and CDR2 SYDVKM.

As concerns this clonotype: A clone one base away is much larger, so this may be a read error. J is TRBJ2-7 and V is TRBV30; D is unresolved. The CDR3 covers 9 residues. Germline lookup yields CDR1 GTSNPN and CDR2 SVGIG (reference sequence). Here the CDR3 DNA reads TGTGCCTGGAGCCTAGAGCGGTACTTC. This translates into CAWSLERYF.

This clonotype was picked up many times. The rearrangement uses TRBV4-2 and TRBJ1-6; 9 bases match TRBD1. J lost 3 bases, V lost 7 bases, and 7 bases had no gene match. This CDR3 region has 16 residues. The germline V gene encodes CDR1 LGHNA and CDR2 YNFKEQ. CDR3 residues: CASTPGQGVYNSPLHF. The CDR3 DNA sequence: TGTGCCAGCACTCCGGGACAGGGTGTCTATAATTCACCCCTCCACTTT.

This clonotype was counted only a few times. A much larger clone lies a single base off, so this may be a read error. This chain's CDR3 is CASGLSGTGVYEQYF. The DNA of the CDR3 is TGTGCCAGCGGACTTTCCGGGACAGGGGTCTACGAGCAGTACTTC. The chain links TRBV12-3 or TRBV12-4 to TRBJ2-7; 10 bases map to TRBD1. V shed 8 bases and J 3 bases; nucleotides not matched to a gene: 10. The CDR3 contains 15 residues.

The sample holds many counts of this clonotype. V is TRBV5-1 and J is TRBJ2-1, with TRBD2 identical over 9 bases. The CDR3 totals 16 residues. Germline CDR1 SGHRS, CDR2 YFSETQ. The ends lost 0 bases at V and 6 bases at J; junction bases unmatched: 7. The CDR3: CASSLDVAGVGNEQFF. The CDR3 nucleotides are TGCGCCAGCAGCTTGGATGTAGCGGGAGTGGGCAATGAGCAGTTCTTC.

This clonotype was detected only a few times. The chain uses TRBV18 and TRBJ2-3; D is perhaps TRBD2 (7 bases). Trimming shortened V by 2 bases and J by 1 base, and 13 bases separated the two germline ends. The V gene's germline CDR1 is KGHSH and CDR2 LQKENI. This CDR3 comprises 16 residues. The CDR3 is CASSPRGGRGTDTQYF. For the CDR3, the DNA is TGTGCCAGCTCACCAAGGGGGGGACGCGGCACAGATACGCAGTATTTT.

This clonotype was detected ten times or more. The chain combines TRBV20-1 with TRBJ2-1; 9 bases are a match to TRBD2. The CDR3 extends over 15 amino acids. The trim removed 1 base at V and 8 bases at J, leaving 9 bases unmatched. Germline CDR1 reads DFQATT; CDR2 reads SNEGSKA (reference sequence). DNA for the CDR3: TGCAGTGCTAGAGTCCCCTTGAGCGGGAGGCATGAGCAGTTCTTC. Protein product: CSARVPLSGRHEQFF.

This clonotype appeared a few times. A much larger clone lies one base from this, so it may be a read error. This chain uses TRBV20-1 with TRBJ2-1, with D perhaps matching TRBD1 or TRBD2 (5 bases each). Per the germline V gene, CDR1 is DFQATT and CDR2 is SNEGSKA (reference sequence). The V gene lost 2 bases and the J gene lost 10 bases, with 15 bases spanning the gap. The CDR3 sequence is 13 residues long. The CDR3 reads CSARSFVGREQFF. Written as DNA, the CDR3 is TGCAGTGCTAGATCTTTTGTGGGACGGGAGCAGTTCTTC.

The chain employs TRBV7-2 and TRBJ2-5; D perhaps matches TRBD1 (5 bases). CDR3 length: 15 amino acids. CDR1 is SGHTA and CDR2 is FQGNSA in the germline V gene. V was clipped by 1 base and J by 5 bases, with 14 bases between them. DNA of the CDR3: TGTGCCAGCAGCTTAGGGGGCGATATCCGGGAGACCCAGTACTTC. Translating gives CASSLGGDIRETQYF.

This clonotype was observed many times. This chain joins TRBV2 and TRBJ2-1, with 10 bases matching TRBD2. V shed 4 bases and J 8 bases; nucleotides not matched to a gene: 8. CDR3 length equals 15 residues. CDR1 SNHLY and CDR2 FYNNEI come from the germline V gene. Here the CDR3 reads CASSAPSGSGDEQFF. DNA for the CDR3: TGTGCCAGCAGTGCCCCTAGCGGGAGCGGGGATGAGCAGTTCTTC.

This clonotype was observed many times. This chain joins TRBV6-6 and TRBJ2-1, with D hard to call. The germline CDR1 and CDR2 sequences are MNHNY and SVGAGI (reference sequence). This CDR3 region has 12 residues. V was pared by 2 bases and J by 4 bases, with 3 bases between. The CDR3 sequence is CASSYPYNEQFF. In DNA, the CDR3 is TGTGCCAGCAGTTACCCTTACAATGAGCAGTTCTTC.

The chain employs TRBV9 and TRBJ1-1; a weak D match, TRBD1 (5 bases). The CDR3 is 13 amino acids. Germline lookup yields CDR1 SGDLS and CDR2 YYNGEE. The V end was cut by 3 bases, the J end by 5 bases, with 11 bases between. The DNA for the CDR3 is TGTGCCAGCAGCGGGAGGAGGGGAACTGAAGCTTTCTTT. This encodes CASSGRRGTEAFF.

This clonotype showed up many times. J is TRBJ2-7 and V is TRBV28, with 8 bases aligning to TRBD1. The CDR3 loop spans 14 amino acids. V gave up 0 bases and J gave up 2 bases; unmatched junction bases: 0. Germline CDR1 reads MDHEN; CDR2 reads SYDVKM. The DNA for the CDR3 is TGTGCCAGCAGTTTATGGACAGGGGCCTACGAGCAGTACTTC. It is translated as CASSLWTGAYEQYF. The full variable domain, in which reference TRBV28 and TRBJ2-7 provide the parts outside the CDR3, is DVKVTQSSRYLVKRTGEKVFLECVQDMDHENMFWYRQDPGLGLRLIYFSYDVKMKEKGDIPEGYSVSREKKERFSLILESASTNQTSMYLCASSLWTGAYEQYFGPGTRLTVT.

This clonotype was counted a few times. The germline gene is not matched at one end of the junction; a read error may be the cause. For the CDR3, the DNA is TGTGCCAGCAGCATGGGACTAGCCAATGAGCAGCTCTTC. This gives the protein CASSMGLANEQLF. The chain is built from TRBV7-3 and TRBJ2-1, with TRBD2 identical over 9 bases. This CDR3 region has 13 residues. Germline V CDR1 and CDR2: SGHTA, FQGTGA.

V gene TRBV9 combines with J gene TRBJ2-2; 12 positions agree with TRBD1. The CDR3 runs 17 residues. Germline V lookup: CDR1 SGDLS, CDR2 YYNGEE. The junction had 11 bases not matched to a gene; V was cut back by 7 bases and J by 4 bases. The CDR3 here is CASGSYGTGGITGELFF. CDR3 bases: TGTGCCAGCGGCTCTTACGGGACAGGGGGCATCACCGGGGAGCTGTTTTTT.

The chain carries TRBV18 and TRBJ2-7; D call uncertain. The length of the CDR3 is 13 residues. Germline CDR1 KGHSH, CDR2 LQKENI. V was trimmed by 3 bases and J by 0 bases, leaving 6 bases between them. The CDR3 loop is CASSPPNSYEQYF. The CDR3 bases are TGTGCCAGCTCACCCCCCAACTCCTACGAGCAGTACTTC.

As concerns this clonotype: Possible read error: a much larger clone is one base away. V usage is TRBV9 and J usage is TRBJ2-2; 11 positions agree with TRBD2. Germline CDR1 is SGDLS and CDR2 is YYNGEE. This CDR3 region has 16 residues. The CDR3 sequence: CASSAHSGRATGELLF. CDR3 DNA sequence: TGTGCCAGCAGCGCCCATAGCGGGAGGGCCACCGGGGAGCTGCTTTTT. Complete variable domain (other parts from reference TRBV9 and TRBJ2-2): DSGVTQTPKHLITATGQRVTLRCSPRSGDLSVYWYQQSLDQGLQFLIQYYNGEERAKGNILERFSAQQFPDLHSELNLSSLELGDSALYFCASSAHSGRATGELLFGEGSRLTVL.

Notes on this clonotype: A much larger clone sits a single nucleotide away, making a read error possible. This sequence joins TRBV12-3 or TRBV12-4 and TRBJ2-1, with 8 bases identical to TRBD1. The CDR3 has 12 residues. The CDR3 region is CASSPGGREQLF. CDR3 in DNA: TGTGCCAGCAGTCCAGGGGGCAGGGAGCAGCTCTTC.

This clonotype was seen a handful of times. The V call is TRBV3-1, the J call TRBJ2-1, with no clear D. The germline V and J ends were trimmed by 0 bases and 4 bases, with 10 bases remaining between them. CDR3 length: 15 residues. Germline assignment: CDR1 LGHDT and CDR2 YNNKEL (reference sequence). CDR3: CASSQDAASYNEQFF. CDR3 DNA: TGTGCCAGCAGCCAAGATGCGGCGTCATACAATGAGCAGTTCTTC.

This clonotype was counted ten times or more. The chain employs TRBV2 and TRBJ1-5; D uncertain. The CDR3 is 14 amino acids. Germline lookup yields CDR1 SNHLY and CDR2 FYNNEI. Trimming shortened V by 6 bases and J by 8 bases, and 17 bases separated the two germline ends. DNA for the CDR3: TGTGCCAGCAGGGGGTCCGCGGGGTTGGAGCCCCAGCATTTT. Translating gives CASRGSAGLEPQHF.

The chain couples TRBV6-2 or TRBV6-3 to TRBJ1-5; D unclear. The CDR3 runs 14 residues. Germline V lookup: CDR1 MNHEY, CDR2 SVGEGT. Trimming removed 6 bases from V and 5 bases from J, with 14 bases in between. The CDR3: CASRQLQDYQPQHF. The CDR3 DNA reads TGTGCCAGCAGACAACTCCAGGATTATCAGCCCCAGCATTTT.